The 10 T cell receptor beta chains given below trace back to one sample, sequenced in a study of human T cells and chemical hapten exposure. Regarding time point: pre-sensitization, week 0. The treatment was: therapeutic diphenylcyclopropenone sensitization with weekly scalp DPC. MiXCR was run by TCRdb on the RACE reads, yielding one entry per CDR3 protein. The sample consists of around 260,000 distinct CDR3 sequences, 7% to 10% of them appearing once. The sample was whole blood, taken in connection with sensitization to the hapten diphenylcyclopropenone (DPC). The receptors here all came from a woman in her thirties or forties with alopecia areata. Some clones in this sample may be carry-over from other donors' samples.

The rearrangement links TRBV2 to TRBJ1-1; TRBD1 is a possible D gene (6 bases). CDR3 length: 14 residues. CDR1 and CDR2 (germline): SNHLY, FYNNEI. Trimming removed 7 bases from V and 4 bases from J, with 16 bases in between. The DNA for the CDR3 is TGTGCCAGCACCTACACCGGGGGCACCACTGAAGCTTTCTTT. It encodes CASTYTGGTTEAFF. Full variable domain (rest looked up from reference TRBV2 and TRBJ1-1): EPEVTQTPSHQVTQMGQEVILRCVPISNHLYFYWYRQILGQKVEFLVSFYNNEISEKSEIFDDQFSVERPDGSNFTLKIRSTKLEDSAMYFCASTYTGGTTEAFFGQGTRLTVV.

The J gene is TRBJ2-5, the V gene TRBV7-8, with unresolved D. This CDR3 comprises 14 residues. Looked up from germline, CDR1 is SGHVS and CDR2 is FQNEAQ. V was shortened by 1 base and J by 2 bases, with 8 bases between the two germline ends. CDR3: CASSLVGLQETQYF. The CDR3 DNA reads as TGTGCCAGCAGCTTAGTAGGGTTGCAAGAGACCCAGTACTTC.

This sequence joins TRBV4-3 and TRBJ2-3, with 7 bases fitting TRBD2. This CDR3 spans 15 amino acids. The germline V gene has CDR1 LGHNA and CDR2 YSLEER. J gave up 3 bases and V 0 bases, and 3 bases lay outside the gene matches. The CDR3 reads CASSQDSRETDTQYF. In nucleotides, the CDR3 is TGCGCCAGCAGCCAAGATTCGCGGGAGACAGATACGCAGTATTTT.

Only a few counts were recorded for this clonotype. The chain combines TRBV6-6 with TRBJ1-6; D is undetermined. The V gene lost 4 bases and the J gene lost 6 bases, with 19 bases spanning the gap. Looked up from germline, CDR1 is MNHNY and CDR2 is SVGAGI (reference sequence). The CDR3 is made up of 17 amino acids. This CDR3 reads CASSLPPGRPSNSPLHF. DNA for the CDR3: TGTGCCAGCAGTTTACCACCGGGCCGGCCTTCTAATTCACCCCTCCACTTT.

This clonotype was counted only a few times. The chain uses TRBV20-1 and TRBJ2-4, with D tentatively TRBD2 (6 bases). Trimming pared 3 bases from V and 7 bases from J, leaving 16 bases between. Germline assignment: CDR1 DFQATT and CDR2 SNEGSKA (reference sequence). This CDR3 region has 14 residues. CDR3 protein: CSARGSGSRNIQYF. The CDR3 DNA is TGCAGTGCTAGGGGTAGCGGCTCCCGGAACATTCAGTACTTC.

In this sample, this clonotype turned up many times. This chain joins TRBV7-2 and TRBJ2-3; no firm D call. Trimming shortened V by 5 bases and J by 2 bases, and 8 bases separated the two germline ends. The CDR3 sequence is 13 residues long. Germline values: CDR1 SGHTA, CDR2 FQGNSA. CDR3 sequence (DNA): TGTGCCAGCAGCGTAGGGCTCACAGATACGCAGTATTTT. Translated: CASSVGLTDTQYF.

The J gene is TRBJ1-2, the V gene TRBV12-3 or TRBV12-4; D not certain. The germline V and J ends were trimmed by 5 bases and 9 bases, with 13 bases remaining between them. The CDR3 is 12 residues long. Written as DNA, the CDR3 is TGTGCCAGCAGTCTCCTCATGGGCAGCTACACCTTC. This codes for CASSLLMGSYTF.

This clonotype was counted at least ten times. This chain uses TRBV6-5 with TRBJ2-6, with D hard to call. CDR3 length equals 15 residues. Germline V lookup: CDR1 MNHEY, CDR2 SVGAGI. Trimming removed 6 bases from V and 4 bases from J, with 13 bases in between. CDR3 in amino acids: CASSLLGRGANVLTF. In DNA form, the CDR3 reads TGTGCCAGCAGCCTCCTGGGTAGGGGGGCCAACGTCCTGACTTTC.

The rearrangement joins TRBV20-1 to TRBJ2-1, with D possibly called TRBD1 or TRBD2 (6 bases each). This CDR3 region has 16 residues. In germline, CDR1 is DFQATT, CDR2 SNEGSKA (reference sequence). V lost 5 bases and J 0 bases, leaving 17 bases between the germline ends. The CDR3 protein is CSAGRRGSSSYNEQFF. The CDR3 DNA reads TGCAGTGCTGGTCGGAGGGGGTCGAGCTCCTACAATGAGCAGTTCTTC.

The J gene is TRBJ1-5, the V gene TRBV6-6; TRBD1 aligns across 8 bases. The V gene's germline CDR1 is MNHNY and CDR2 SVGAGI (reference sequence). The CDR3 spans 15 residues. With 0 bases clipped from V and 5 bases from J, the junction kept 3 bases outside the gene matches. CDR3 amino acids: CASSYSARGHQPQHF. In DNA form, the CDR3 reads TGTGCCAGCAGTTACTCTGCCAGGGGGCATCAGCCCCAGCATTTT.